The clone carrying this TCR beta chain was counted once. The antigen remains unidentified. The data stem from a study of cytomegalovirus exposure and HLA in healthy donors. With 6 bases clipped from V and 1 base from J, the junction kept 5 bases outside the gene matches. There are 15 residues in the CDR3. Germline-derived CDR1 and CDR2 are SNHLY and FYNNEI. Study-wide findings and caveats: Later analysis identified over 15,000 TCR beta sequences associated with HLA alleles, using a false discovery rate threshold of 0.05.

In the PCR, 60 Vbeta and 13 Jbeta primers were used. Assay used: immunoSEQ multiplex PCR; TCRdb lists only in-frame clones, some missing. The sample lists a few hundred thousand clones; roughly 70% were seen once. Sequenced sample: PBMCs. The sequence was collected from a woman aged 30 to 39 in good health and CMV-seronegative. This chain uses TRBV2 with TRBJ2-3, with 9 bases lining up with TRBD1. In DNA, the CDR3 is TGTGCCAGCAGCCCCAGACAGGGGGGCACAGATACGCAGTATTTT. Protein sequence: CASSPRQGGTDTQYF. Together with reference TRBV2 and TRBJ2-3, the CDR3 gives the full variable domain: EPEVTQTPSHQVTQMGQEVILRCVPISNHLYFYWYRQILGQKVEFLVSFYNNEISEKSEIFDDQFSVERPDGSNFTLKIRSTKLEDSAMYFCASSPRQGGTDTQYFGPGTRLTVL.